This T cell receptor (beta chain) was recorded in a study of shared clonotypes between healthy human individuals. Whole-study context: Each donor's CD4 naive and CD4 memory cells filled three plates apiece, CD8 naive two, and CD8 memory one. General study points: Though the depth was large, rarefaction showed that sorted-subset sequencing was incomplete. In general, naive subsets displayed greater estimated richness than memory subsets did.

TCRdb's table, derived via immunoSEQ multiplex PCR, lists solely in-frame clones and lacks some. Counted here are around 99,000 clones, 60% to 75% occurring once; the ten biggest clones make up roughly 52%. Caucasian adults living in Nashville, Tennessee, provided all samples. For this clone: Its antigen is as yet unknown.

The V gene's germline CDR1 is KGHSH and CDR2 LQKENI. The CDR3 runs to 15 residues. V was pared by 1 base and J by 0 bases, with 1 base of the junction left unmatched. This chain uses TRBV18 with TRBJ2-7; 9 positions match TRBD1. Sequencing input: memory CD8+ T cells sorted from blood. The subset: CD45RO+ cells pooled with CCR7-negative TemRA cells. The sequence was obtained from a man aged 25 to 40 in good health. Written as DNA, the CDR3 is TGTGCCAGCTCACCACAGACAGGGGGCTCCTACGAGCAGTACTTC. Its translation: CASSPQTGGSYEQYF. The variable domain in full, completed from reference TRBV18 and TRBJ2-7, reads NAGVMQNPRHLVRRRGQEARLRCSPMKGHSHVYWYRQLPEEGLKFMVYLQKENIIDESGMPKERFSAEFPKEGPSILRIQQVVRGDSAAYFCASSPQTGGSYEQYFGPGTRLTVT.